Following are 10 T cell receptor beta chains from one sample sequenced in a study of technical replicates of blood from several donors. The data were produced by immunoSEQ multiplex PCR, yet TCRdb's version contains in-frame clones alone and is incomplete. The sample has 75,000 to 100,000 clones, around nine tenths seen once; the top ten hold around 0.27%. Sequenced input: T cells isolated from PBMCs. The receptors stem from a human donor in good health.

The table lists this clone with a count of one. The chain links TRBV14 to TRBJ2-7, with D unresolved. From germline, CDR1 is SGHDN and CDR2 FVKESK. The V end was cut by 4 bases, the J end by 4 bases, with 8 bases between. This CDR3 contains 12 residues. The CDR3: CASSPTAYEQYF. The CDR3, as DNA: TGTGCCAGCAGCCCCACAGCATACGAGCAGTACTTC.

The CDR3 region is CASRTGTNTGELFF. The DNA of the CDR3 is TGTGCCAGCCGGACAGGGACCAACACCGGGGAGCTGTTTTTT. The chain recombines TRBV2 with TRBJ2-2, with 8 nucleotides matching TRBD1. There are 14 residues in the CDR3. Germline values: CDR1 SNHLY, CDR2 FYNNEI. V shed 8 bases and J 2 bases; nucleotides not matched to a gene: 4. Using reference TRBV2 and TRBJ2-2 for the parts outside the CDR3, the full variable domain is EPEVTQTPSHQVTQMGQEVILRCVPISNHLYFYWYRQILGQKVEFLVSFYNNEISEKSEIFDDQFSVERPDGSNFTLKIRSTKLEDSAMYFCASRTGTNTGELFFGEGSRLTVL.

In this sample, this clone turned up a few times. The gene calls are TRBV9 and TRBJ1-1; D uncertain. The CDR3 covers 13 residues. Trimming removed 4 bases from V and 7 bases from J, with 14 bases in between. Germline values: CDR1 SGDLS, CDR2 YYNGEE. The CDR3 sequence is CASSIRSGGEAFF. CDR3 nucleotides: TGTGCCAGCAGCATCCGAAGTGGCGGTGAAGCTTTCTTT.

The rearrangement joins TRBV6-5 to TRBJ1-2; TRBD1 is a possible D gene (5 bases). In germline, CDR1 is MNHEY, CDR2 SVGAGI. The CDR3 extends over 12 amino acids. Trimming took off 8 bases at V and 5 bases at J, with 12 bases between the two ends. The CDR3 here is CASGRDNYGYTF. As DNA, the CDR3 is TGTGCCAGCGGCAGGGATAATTATGGCTACACCTTC.

This rearrangement joins TRBV6-4 to TRBJ1-2, with TRBD1 matching over 7 bases. This CDR3 has 16 amino acids. Germline V CDR1 and CDR2: MRHNA, SNTAGT. Losses at the gene ends were 3 bases for V and 3 bases for J; bases not matched to a gene: 10. The CDR3 nucleotides read TGTGCCAGCAGTGATAATCCGGGACAGTTCTACTATGGCTACACCTTC. Its protein product is CASSDNPGQFYYGYTF.

This clone was picked up one time. The genes are TRBV20-1 and TRBJ2-1; D unresolved. The germline gives CDR1 DFQATT, CDR2 SNEGSKA (reference sequence). This CDR3 comprises 11 residues. V was cut by 2 bases and J by 9 bases, with 8 bases left in between. In DNA form, the CDR3 reads TGCAGTGCTAGATCCCCTATTGAGCAGTTCTTC. This translates into CSARSPIEQFF.

This clone was seen only a few times. V is TRBV2 and J is TRBJ1-2, with D unresolved. This CDR3 is 13 amino acids long. Trimming cost V 3 bases and J 5 bases, with 10 bases left between them. Germline loops: CDR1 SNHLY, CDR2 FYNNEI. CDR3: CASSDVAGYGYTF. In DNA, the CDR3 is TGTGCCAGCAGTGACGTGGCGGGTTATGGCTACACCTTC.

The chain joins TRBV27 to TRBJ2-7; D is undetermined. With 3 bases removed from V and 0 bases from J, the gap between germline ends came to 15 bases. CDR1 and CDR2 from the germline V gene are MNHEY and SMNVEV (reference sequence). There are 16 residues in the CDR3. This CDR3 reads CASSFSTDWSSYEQYF. Written as DNA, the CDR3 is TGTGCCAGCAGTTTCTCTACCGACTGGAGCTCCTACGAGCAGTACTTC.

This sequence joins TRBV29-1 and TRBJ2-3; the match to TRBD2 covers 10 bases. CDR3 size: 13 residues. Trimming removed 5 bases from V and 5 bases from J; junction bases left unmatched: 4. Germline CDR1 SQVTM, CDR2 ANQGSEA. This CDR3 is CSVLLAGRDTQYF. The CDR3 bases are TGCAGCGTTCTACTAGCGGGGAGAGATACGCAGTATTTT.

The chain recombines TRBV28 with TRBJ2-2; perhaps TRBD1 as D (6 bases). Trimming took off 8 bases at V and 11 bases at J, with 18 bases between the two ends. Germline V CDR1 and CDR2: MDHEN, SYDVKM. The CDR3 has 13 amino acids. The CDR3 DNA reads as TGTGCCAGCTCCGGGACAACCTGGGCAGAGCTGTTTTTT. This gives the protein CASSGTTWAELFF.